These 17 T cell receptor beta chains share one sample of origin, sequenced in a study of cytomegalovirus exposure and HLA in healthy donors (dated by TCRdb to 2015 to 2018). Library method: the immunoSEQ multiplex PCR assay. For the multiplex PCR, a mixture combining 60 forward primers for TCR Vbeta segments and 13 reverse primers for TCR Jbeta segments was used. Sourced from immuneACCESS, this table was stored by TCRdb with only in-frame sequences that have V and J called. A share of the clones is absent; for the studies checked, an unresolved V gene accounts for under half, and the remainder has no known explanation. The sample contains 95,000 to 150,000 clones, about 81% of them found a single time. The ten largest clones capture just under 3% of the sample. The material sequenced was PBMCs. The receptors derive from a woman in her thirties or forties in good health and CMV-seropositive.

This chain links TRBV19 with TRBJ1-5; D call uncertain. V dropped 4 bases and J dropped 3 bases, with 10 bases sitting between them. CDR3 length equals 14 residues. Germline V lookup: CDR1 LNHDA, CDR2 SQIVND (reference sequence). CDR3 in DNA: TGTGCCAGTAGTACGGGGTTCAACAATCAGCCCCAGCATTTT. This encodes CASSTGFNNQPQHF. The whole variable domain, remainder taken from reference TRBV19 and TRBJ1-5, is DGGITQSPKYLFRKEGQNVTLSCEQNLNHDAMYWYRQDPGQGLRLIYYSQIVNDFQKGDIAEGYSVSREKKESFPLTVTSAQKNPTAFYLCASSTGFNNQPQHFGDGTRLSIL.

The rearrangement joins TRBV13 to TRBJ2-5; D not resolved. Per germline, CDR1 PRHDT and CDR2 FYEKMQ (reference sequence). This CDR3 has 14 residues. Trimming stripped 1 base from V and 2 bases from J, with 8 bases between. CDR3 in DNA: TGTGCCAGCAGCTTAGTCGAGGAACAAGAGACCCAGTACTTC. Residues: CASSLVEEQETQYF.

The chain joins TRBV5-1 to TRBJ2-1; 12 bases are a match to TRBD2. The CDR3 is 15 residues long. Germline CDR1 is SGHRS and CDR2 is YFSETQ. V shed 3 bases, J shed 10 bases, and the junction held 8 bases outside the gene matches. The CDR3 nucleotides read TGCGCCAGCAGCTCTAGCGGGGGGGCAGATTCCGAGCAGTTCTTC. Translating it yields CASSSSGGADSEQFF.

This chain connects TRBV18 to TRBJ2-7, with TRBD2 matching over 7 bases. In germline, CDR1 is KGHSH, CDR2 LQKENI. V shed 1 base and J 2 bases; nucleotides not matched to a gene: 11. The CDR3 is 17 amino acids. DNA for the CDR3: TGTGCCAGCTCACCACTATACGGCGGGAGCGGGGCCTACGAGCAGTACTTC. This gives the protein CASSPLYGGSGAYEQYF.

This rearrangement joins TRBV6-1 to TRBJ1-5; 9 nucleotides line up with TRBD1. Germline V gene data show CDR1 as MNHNS and CDR2 as SASEGT. There are 15 residues in the CDR3. V lost 7 bases to trimming and J lost 5 bases; unmatched junction nucleotides: 9. The CDR3 region is CASIRTGDKDQPQHF. The CDR3 DNA is TGTGCCAGCATACGGACAGGGGATAAGGATCAGCCCCAGCATTTT.

This clone was seen a handful of times. The chain employs TRBV7-2 and TRBJ1-4, with TRBD1 identical over 7 bases. Germline-derived CDR1 and CDR2 are SGHTA and FQGNSA. With 6 bases clipped from V and 12 bases from J, the junction kept 22 bases outside the gene matches. This CDR3 has 17 amino acids. The CDR3 is CASSPSGTKSSGGQLFF. CDR3 DNA sequence: TGTGCCAGCAGTCCTTCCGGGACGAAGTCATCAGGGGGTCAACTGTTTTTT.

V and J are TRBV27 and TRBJ2-7; the D gene is possibly TRBD1 (5 bases). The CDR3 has 13 amino acids. Germline V lookup: CDR1 MNHEY, CDR2 SMNVEV (reference sequence). Between the trimmed V and J ends, which lost 4 bases and 3 bases, there was a span of 10 bases. The CDR3 DNA reads as TGTGCCAGCAGTTCAGCAGGGTACTACGAGCAGTACTTC. Its protein product is CASSSAGYYEQYF.

This chain links TRBV6-6 with TRBJ2-7; TRBD1 is a possible D gene (6 bases). V lost 4 bases and J lost 3, with 13 bases in between. Germline V gene lookup returns CDR1 MNHNY and CDR2 SVGAGI (reference sequence). The CDR3 contains 14 residues. The chain's CDR3 is CASSSGTSVYEQYF. CDR3 sequence (DNA): TGTGCCAGCAGTTCCGGGACATCTGTCTACGAGCAGTACTTC.

Of note for this clone: An end of the junction differs from the germline gene, which may be a read error. This chain uses TRBV6-5 with TRBJ1-2, with 7 bases fitting TRBD1. The CDR3 length is 13 residues. Germline loops: CDR1 MNHEY, CDR2 SVGAGI. Written as DNA, the CDR3 is TGTGCCAGCAGTTACTCGAGAGGGGGCGAAGATCACTTC. Encoded protein: CASSYSRGGEDHF.

This chain links TRBV29-1 with TRBJ2-1, with D hard to call. Germline V gives CDR1 SQVTM, CDR2 ANQGSEA. Trimming left V 1 base short and J 2 bases short, with 12 bases between. This CDR3 is built from 15 residues. DNA of the CDR3: TGCAGCGTTGAAGGTGGGCAGGCCACCTACAATGAGCAGTTCTTC. Its translation is CSVEGGQATYNEQFF.

The V call is TRBV9, the J call TRBJ2-5; 11 bases map to TRBD2. The CDR3 consists of 15 residues. V shed 2 bases and J 7 bases; nucleotides not matched to a gene: 7. Germline CDR1 SGDLS, CDR2 YYNGEE. CDR3 sequence reads: CASSVSGGAGSTQYF. CDR3 DNA sequence: TGTGCCAGCAGCGTTAGCGGGGGGGCCGGATCGACCCAGTACTTC. Using reference TRBV9 and TRBJ2-5 for the parts outside the CDR3, the full variable domain is DSGVTQTPKHLITATGQRVTLRCSPRSGDLSVYWYQQSLDQGLQFLIQYYNGEERAKGNILERFSAQQFPDLHSELNLSSLELGDSALYFCASSVSGGAGSTQYFGPGTRLLVL.

This chain links TRBV6-6 with TRBJ2-1, with 11 bases aligning to TRBD1. Germline CDR1 and CDR2: MNHNY and SVGAGI (reference sequence). V shed 6 bases, J shed 8 bases, and the junction held 6 bases outside the gene matches. This CDR3 comprises 14 residues. The CDR3 loop reads CASRPGQGVDEQFF. The CDR3 DNA is TGTGCCAGCAGGCCGGGACAGGGGGTCGATGAGCAGTTCTTC.

The chain employs TRBV7-3 and TRBJ1-1, with D unresolved. Per the germline V gene, CDR1 is SGHTA and CDR2 is FQGTGA. The CDR3 has 14 residues. V gave up 0 bases and J gave up 4 bases, with 9 bases separating them. CDR3 sequence (DNA): TGTGCCAGCAGCTTAACTGGCAGCGGCACTGAAGCTTTCTTT. Its translation: CASSLTGSGTEAFF.

This clone was seen a single time. The gene calls are TRBV6-4 and TRBJ2-3, with D uncertain. The CDR3 is made up of 13 amino acids. Trimming removed 5 bases from V and 4 bases from J, with 10 bases in between. Germline loops: CDR1 MRHNA, CDR2 SNTAGT. CDR3: CASSQDFADTQYF. The CDR3 DNA reads TGTGCCAGCAGTCAGGATTTTGCAGATACGCAGTATTTT.

This clone was observed a handful of times. The rearrangement joins TRBV7-3 to TRBJ2-2; D not certain. Trimming left V 0 bases short and J 8 bases short, with 4 bases between. CDR3 length equals 12 residues. CDR1 SGHTA and CDR2 FQGTGA come from the germline V gene. Written as DNA, the CDR3 is TGTGCCAGCAGCTTAACCCTGGGGGAGCTGTTTTTT. This sequence encodes CASSLTLGELFF.

In this sample, this clone turned up a few times. This rearrangement joins TRBV5-6 to TRBJ2-7; TRBD1 matches at 10 bases. This CDR3 spans 15 amino acids. CDR1 SGHDT and CDR2 YYEEEE come from the germline V gene. V dropped 2 bases and J dropped 7; count of bases not matched to a gene: 9. In DNA, the CDR3 is TGTGCCAGCAGCTTTCTTGGACAGGGGGTGGGGGAGCAGTACTTC. Its translation is CASSFLGQGVGEQYF. Using reference TRBV5-6 and TRBJ2-7 for the parts outside the CDR3, the full variable domain is DAGVTQSPTHLIKTRGQQVTLRCSPKSGHDTVSWYQQALGQGPQFIFQYYEEEERQRGNFPDRFSGHQFPNYSSELNVNALLLGDSALYLCASSFLGQGVGEQYFGPGTRLTVT.

J is TRBJ2-1 and V is TRBV9; no definite D call. The CDR3 runs 12 residues. V lost 4 bases to trimming and J lost 9 bases, with 11 bases between them. Germline CDR1 reads SGDLS; CDR2 reads YYNGEE. The CDR3, as DNA: TGTGCCAGCAGCCGCCGTGAGGTTGAGCAGTTCTTC. The encoded protein is CASSRREVEQFF.